The next 27 T cell receptor beta chains were all read from a single sample in a study of OX40 agonist ivuxolimab in advanced cancers. Only in-frame clones appear in the TCRdb table, and some are missing; sequencing was by immunoSEQ multiplex PCR. This table holds over 60,000 clones, around 80% found once. Sequenced here: CD4+ or CD8+ T cells sorted from blood, sampled in a trial of the OX40 agonist ivuxolimab. The receptors stem from an adult with an advanced solid tumor such as melanoma, head and neck, liver or kidney cancer.

V and J are TRBV21-1 and TRBJ1-5; the tabulated D call, TRBD1, remains unverified against the DNA. TRBV21-1 is a listed pseudogene. CDR3 length: 20 amino acids. The CDR3 DNA reads TGTGCCAGCAGCAAACTCCTCAGGGAAGGGTTAATAGGGAGCAATCAGCCCCAGCATTTT. Amino acid sequence: CASSKLLREGLIGSNQPQHF.

There are a few counts of this clone. The chain uses TRBV5-4 and TRBJ1-6, with TRBD1 as a possible D gene (5 bases). The CDR3 length is 16 residues. With 1 base removed from V and 7 bases from J, the gap between germline ends came to 15 bases. Germline CDR1 is SGHNT and CDR2 is YYREEE (reference sequence). CDR3 residues: CASSLTIGTQNSPLHF. DNA of the CDR3: TGTGCCAGCAGCTTGACGATAGGGACCCAAAATTCACCCCTCCACTTT.

The chain combines TRBV27 with TRBJ2-2; no clear D. The V end lost 3 bases, the J end lost 1 base, and 6 bases lay between the germline ends. The CDR3 is 14 residues long. Germline CDR1 MNHEY, CDR2 SMNVEV (reference sequence). The CDR3 is CASSFEVNTGELFF. CDR3 DNA: TGTGCCAGCAGTTTTGAAGTGAACACCGGGGAGCTGTTTTTT.

This clone was seen a handful of times. The gene calls are TRBV7-9 and TRBJ1-6, with 9 bases matching TRBD1. V lost 5 bases, J lost 9 bases, and 5 bases stayed unmatched. The CDR3 has 14 residues. Germline V lookup: CDR1 SEHNR, CDR2 FQNEAQ (reference sequence). The CDR3 region is CASSQETGGSPLHF. The CDR3, as DNA: TGTGCCAGCAGCCAGGAGACAGGGGGTTCACCCCTCCACTTT.

The rearrangement links TRBV7-3 to TRBJ1-6, with a weak D call TRBD1 (5 bases). In germline, CDR1 is SGHTA, CDR2 FQGTGA. Trimming removed 2 bases at V and 6 bases at J, with 8 bases between. The CDR3 length is 14 residues. CDR3 DNA: TGTGCCAGCAGCTTAGGAGGGGTTAATTCACCCCTCCACTTT. Amino acids: CASSLGGVNSPLHF.

V and J are TRBV4-2 and TRBJ1-2; D gene unclear. The CDR3 contains 14 residues. Trimming shortened V by 1 base and J by 8 bases, and 14 bases separated the two germline ends. CDR1 is LGHNA and CDR2 is YNFKEQ in the germline V gene. For the CDR3, the DNA is TGTGCCAGCAGCCAAGGGGGAAAGGTGAGCGGCTACACCTTC. As protein: CASSQGGKVSGYTF.

The chain has TRBV5-1 and TRBJ1-1; tentative D call: TRBD1 (5 bases). This CDR3 is built from 14 residues. The V gene's germline CDR1 is SGHRS and CDR2 YFSETQ. V was pared by 1 base and J by 1 base, with 8 bases between. CDR3 nucleotides: TGCGCCAGCAGCTTGAGGACAAAGAACACTGAAGCTTTCTTT. Its protein is CASSLRTKNTEAFF.

A few counts support this clone. The chain links TRBV19 to TRBJ1-2; D is unresolved. V lost 5 bases and J 4 bases, leaving 8 bases between the germline ends. This CDR3 comprises 12 residues. Germline V gene sequence: CDR1 LNHDA, CDR2 SQIVND (reference sequence). This CDR3 is CASSRKPYGYTF. As DNA, the CDR3 is TGTGCCAGTAGTCGAAAACCCTATGGCTACACCTTC.

The chain couples TRBV4-2 to TRBJ2-3; D perhaps matches TRBD1 (5 bases). Trimming cost V 0 bases and J 2 bases, with 15 bases left between them. Germline assignment: CDR1 LGHNA and CDR2 YNFKEQ. The CDR3 is 17 amino acids. CDR3 in amino acids: CASSQDLTVITTDTQYF. The CDR3 DNA sequence: TGTGCCAGCAGCCAAGACTTGACAGTCATCACCACAGATACGCAGTATTTT.

CDR3 sequence reads: CATSRDVWGAVEQYF. The CDR3 DNA reads as TGTGCCACCAGCAGAGATGTTTGGGGGGCGGTCGAGCAGTACTTC. This chain uses TRBV15 with TRBJ2-7; D might be TRBD1 or TRBD2, each matching 6 bases. With 0 bases removed from V and 6 bases from J, the gap between germline ends came to 15 bases. Germline loops: CDR1 LNHNV, CDR2 YYDKDF (reference sequence). The CDR3 consists of 15 residues.

This chain links TRBV13 with TRBJ2-7; TRBD2 agrees at 13 bases. This CDR3 contains 18 residues. Looked up from germline, CDR1 is PRHDT and CDR2 is FYEKMQ (reference sequence). With 5 bases clipped from V and 6 bases from J, the junction kept 16 bases outside the gene matches. The CDR3 loop reads CASSRRLAGGFFGSEQYF. CDR3 nucleotide sequence: TGTGCCAGCAGCCGTAGACTAGCGGGGGGTTTTTTTGGTAGCGAGCAGTACTTC.

This clone is a singleton in its sample. The chain couples TRBV5-5 to TRBJ2-1; D is possibly TRBD2 (6 bases). V shed 4 bases and J shed 15 bases, with 17 bases lying between them. The CDR3 has 12 amino acids. Germline CDR1 reads SGHKS; CDR2 reads YYEKEE (reference sequence). CDR3 bases: TGTGCCAGCAGCGGGGGACTGGGAGGAGGGTTCTTC. Amino acid sequence: CASSGGLGGGFF.

V is TRBV28 and J is TRBJ1-5; 9 bases are a match to TRBD1. The CDR3 length is 14 residues. Germline lookup yields CDR1 MDHEN and CDR2 SYDVKM. The trim removed 7 bases at V and 2 bases at J, leaving 3 bases unmatched. In DNA form, the CDR3 reads TGTGCCAGCAAGACAGGGGGACGCAATCAGCCCCAGCATTTT. Translating it yields CASKTGGRNQPQHF.

The chain has TRBV6-5 and TRBJ2-1; 8 nucleotides align to TRBD2. The CDR3 consists of 16 residues. The trim removed 2 bases at V and 8 bases at J, leaving 11 bases unmatched. CDR1 is MNHEY, CDR2 SVGAGI, per germline. The chain's CDR3 is CASSYLPRGGWDEQFF. Written as DNA, the CDR3 is TGTGCCAGCAGTTACCTCCCCCGGGGGGGGTGGGATGAGCAGTTCTTC.

As regards this clone: In the same sample, other DNA sequences code for this CDR3. The rearrangement uses TRBV5-1 and TRBJ2-2; possibly TRBD1 or TRBD2 for D (5 bases each). This CDR3 comprises 13 residues. CDR1 and CDR2 from the germline V gene are SGHRS and YFSETQ. V lost 0 bases and J 6 bases, leaving 6 bases between the germline ends. The CDR3 bases are TGCGCCAGCAGCTTGGGAGGGGCCGGGGAGCTGTTTTTT. It specifies CASSLGGAGELFF.

The rearrangement joins TRBV7-6 to TRBJ1-4; maybe TRBD1 (6 bases). Germline V gene sequence: CDR1 SGHVS, CDR2 FNYEAQ. The CDR3 has 18 residues. The V end was cut by 5 bases, the J end by 2 bases, with 21 bases between. CDR3 residues: CASSPGRGTGYTNEKLFF. CDR3 nucleotides: TGTGCCAGCAGCCCAGGTAGGGGAACAGGGTACACTAATGAAAAACTGTTTTTT.

The chain carries TRBV7-9 and TRBJ2-5, with 10 positions matching TRBD1. The CDR3 is made up of 15 amino acids. CDR1 SEHNR and CDR2 FQNEAQ come from the germline V gene (reference sequence). The V gene end was trimmed by 3 bases and the J gene end by 4 bases; junction bases not matched to a gene: 5. CDR3 in amino acids: CASSFNRDRGETQYF. The CDR3 DNA follows: TGTGCCAGCAGCTTCAACCGGGACAGGGGAGAGACCCAGTACTTC.

This sequence joins TRBV5-6 and TRBJ1-1; a possible D gene is TRBD1 (6 bases). The V gene lost 6 bases and the J gene lost 1 base, with 13 bases spanning the gap. Germline-derived CDR1 and CDR2 are SGHDT and YYEEEE. The CDR3 contains 14 residues. DNA for the CDR3: TGTGCCAGCAATCTCAGGGGACCGAACACTGAAGCTTTCTTT. This encodes CASNLRGPNTEAFF.

The chain joins TRBV5-6 to TRBJ2-7, with TRBD2 identical over 7 bases. Looked up from germline, CDR1 is SGHDT and CDR2 is YYEEEE. V lost 6 bases to trimming and J lost 4 bases; unmatched junction nucleotides: 7. This CDR3 has 13 residues. The CDR3 protein is CASTWGGRYEQYF. The CDR3 nucleotides read TGTGCCAGCACCTGGGGGGGAAGGTACGAGCAGTACTTC.

The CDR3 region has the DNA TGCGCCAGCAGCTTGGAGGGACAGGGAAGGTCTGAAGCTTTCTTT. It codes for CASSLEGQGRSEAFF. The chain carries TRBV5-1 and TRBJ1-1; 9 bases agree with TRBD1. The germline CDR1 and CDR2 sequences are SGHRS and YFSETQ. Trimming at V came to 0 bases and at J to 6 bases, leaving 6 bases not matched to a gene. The CDR3 sequence is 15 residues long.

This sequence joins TRBV19 and TRBJ2-4, with D unresolved. CDR3 size: 14 residues. The germline V gene encodes CDR1 LNHDA and CDR2 SQIVND (reference sequence). The germline V and J ends were trimmed by 5 bases and 0 bases, with 8 bases remaining between them. The CDR3 DNA is TGTGCCAGTAGTGAGATCATAGCCAAAAACATTCAGTACTTC. Translation: CASSEIIAKNIQYF.

The genes are TRBV27 and TRBJ1-2; the D gene is possibly TRBD1 (6 bases). V dropped 3 bases and J dropped 6 bases, with 20 bases sitting between them. CDR3 size: 16 residues. Germline V gene sequence: CDR1 MNHEY, CDR2 SMNVEV (reference sequence). The CDR3 here is CASSFLGTRLEDGYTF. CDR3 in DNA: TGTGCCAGCAGTTTCCTAGGGACAAGACTTGAAGATGGCTACACCTTC.

The V gene is TRBV27, the J gene TRBJ2-5; either TRBD1 or TRBD2 may fit D (5 bases each). CDR3 length: 13 residues. The germline V and J ends were trimmed by 9 bases and 7 bases, with 18 bases remaining between them. The V gene's germline CDR1 is MNHEY and CDR2 SMNVEV (reference sequence). The CDR3 sequence: CASRPGQEATQYF. CDR3 nucleotides: TGTGCCAGTAGGCCGGGGCAGGAGGCGACCCAGTACTTC.

This clone was counted once. This chain links TRBV2 with TRBJ2-5; no reliable D call. CDR1 is SNHLY, CDR2 FYNNEI, per germline. Trimming took off 7 bases at V and 4 bases at J, with 19 bases between the two ends. This CDR3 is 15 amino acids long. CDR3 DNA: TGTGCCAGCAATGGACCCGAGGTCGGCGGAGAGACCCAGTACTTC. Its translation is CASNGPEVGGETQYF.

The chain employs TRBV18 and TRBJ1-1; D might be TRBD1 (6 bases). Germline assignment: CDR1 KGHSH and CDR2 LQKENI. The CDR3 is made up of 14 amino acids. Trimming removed 9 bases from V and 4 bases from J, with 18 bases in between. DNA for the CDR3: TGTGCCAGTCGACAGGACCGGGGGTCCACTGAAGCTTTCTTT. This sequence encodes CASRQDRGSTEAFF. Using reference TRBV18 and TRBJ1-1 for the parts outside the CDR3, the full variable domain is NAGVMQNPRHLVRRRGQEARLRCSPMKGHSHVYWYRQLPEEGLKFMVYLQKENIIDESGMPKERFSAEFPKEGPSILRIQQVVRGDSAAYFCASRQDRGSTEAFFGQGTRLTVV.

The V call is TRBV29-1, the J call TRBJ1-1; 8 bases match TRBD1. Looked up from germline, CDR1 is SQVTM and CDR2 is ANQGSEA. Trimming took 7 bases from V and 4 from J; bases not matched to a gene: 5. There are 12 residues in the CDR3. The DNA of the CDR3 is TGCAGCGCCAAACAGGGGGGCACTGAAGCTTTCTTT. Translated: CSAKQGGTEAFF. The variable domain in full, completed from reference TRBV29-1 and TRBJ1-1, reads SAVISQKPSRDICQRGTSLTIQCQVDSQVTMMFWYRQQPGQSLTLIATANQGSEATYESGFVIDKFPISRPNLTFSTLTVSNMSPEDSSIYLCSAKQGGTEAFFGQGTRLTVV.

V gene TRBV28 combines with J gene TRBJ1-5; a possible D gene is TRBD1 (6 bases). The germline V gene encodes CDR1 MDHEN and CDR2 SYDVKM. Trimming removed 8 bases from V and 1 base from J, with 15 bases in between. The CDR3 is 15 residues long. This CDR3 reads CASSGGQRSNQPQHF. The CDR3 DNA follows: TGTGCCAGCTCGGGGGGGCAGAGGAGCAATCAGCCCCAGCATTTT.